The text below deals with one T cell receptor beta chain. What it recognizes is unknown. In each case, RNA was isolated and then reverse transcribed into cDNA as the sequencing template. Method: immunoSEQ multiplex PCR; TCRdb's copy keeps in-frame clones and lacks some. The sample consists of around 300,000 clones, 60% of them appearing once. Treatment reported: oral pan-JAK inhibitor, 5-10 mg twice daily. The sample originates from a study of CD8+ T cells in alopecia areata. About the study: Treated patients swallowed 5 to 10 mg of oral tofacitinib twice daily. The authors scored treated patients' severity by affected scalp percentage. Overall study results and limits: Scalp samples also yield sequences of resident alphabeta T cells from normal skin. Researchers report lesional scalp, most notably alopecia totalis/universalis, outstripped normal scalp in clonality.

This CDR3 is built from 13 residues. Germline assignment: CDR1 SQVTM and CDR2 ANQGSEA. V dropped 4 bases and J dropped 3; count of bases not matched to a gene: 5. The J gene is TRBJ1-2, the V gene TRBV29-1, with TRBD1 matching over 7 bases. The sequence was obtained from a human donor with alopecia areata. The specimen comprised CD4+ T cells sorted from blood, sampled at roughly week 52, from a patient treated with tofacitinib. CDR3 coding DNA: TGCAGCGTTGGACAGGGAGGCGACTATGGCTACACCTTC. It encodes CSVGQGGDYGYTF. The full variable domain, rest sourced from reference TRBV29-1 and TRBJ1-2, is SAVISQKPSRDICQRGTSLTIQCQVDSQVTMMFWYRQQPGQSLTLIATANQGSEATYESGFVIDKFPISRPNLTFSTLTVSNMSPEDSSIYLCSVGQGGDYGYTFGSGTRLTVV.